This TCR beta chain was identified during a study of shared clonotypes between healthy human individuals. Data came from immunoSEQ multiplex PCR; TCRdb stores just in-frame clones and leaves some out. This table holds about 990,000 clones, about four fifths found once. The receptor was isolated from a man younger than 35 in good health. Some clones in this sample may be carry-over from other donors' samples. Material for sequencing was memory CD4+ T cells from PBMCs. Subset here: CD45RA-negative fraction.

The CDR3 reads CASGLGLGGAPYNEQFF. For the CDR3, the DNA is TGTGCTAGTGGTTTGGGCCTCGGGGGGGCTCCCTACAATGAGCAGTTCTTC. The chain uses TRBV12-5 and TRBJ2-1; TRBD2 matches 8 bases. Germline V gene data show CDR1 as LGHNT and CDR2 as FRNRAP. V shed 1 base, J shed 2 bases, and the junction held 7 bases outside the gene matches. The CDR3 is 17 residues long.